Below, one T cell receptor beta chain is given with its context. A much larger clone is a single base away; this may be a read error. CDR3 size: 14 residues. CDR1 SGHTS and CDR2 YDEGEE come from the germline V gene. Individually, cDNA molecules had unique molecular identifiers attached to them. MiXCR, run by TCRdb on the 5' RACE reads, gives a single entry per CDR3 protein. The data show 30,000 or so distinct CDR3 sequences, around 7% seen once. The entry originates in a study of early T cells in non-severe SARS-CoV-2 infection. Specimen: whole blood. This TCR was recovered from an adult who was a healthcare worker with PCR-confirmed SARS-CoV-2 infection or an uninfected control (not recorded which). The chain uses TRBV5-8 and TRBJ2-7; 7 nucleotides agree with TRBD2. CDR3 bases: TGTGTCAGCAGCAAGCGCGGGAGTAACTACGAGCAGTACTTC. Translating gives CVSSKRGSNYEQYF.